These T cell receptor beta chains were read from a single sample in a study of blood T cell repertoires in COVID-19. The repertoire was sequenced with immunoSEQ multiplex PCR; TCRdb's copy has only in-frame clones and lacks some. The data contain over 90,000 clones, approximately 90% of them singletons. The sequencing sample was made of peripheral blood. The receptors come from a man aged 50 or older with active COVID-19. CDR3s include the opening cysteine and the closing phenylalanine or tryptophan. Fields, in order: D gene, V gene, J gene, clone size, CDR3 DNA, CDR3 protein. The D gene is left open where the match is weak. Part of the rows lack a size; the others show once, few, many or a class for expanded clones.

>NA|TRBV23-1|TRBJ2-3|NA
TGCGCCAGCAGTCAATGTAGCGGCGACACAGATACGCAGTATTTT
CASSQCSGDTDTQYF
>NA|TRBV7-2|TRBJ2-7|NA
TGTGCCAGCAGCCCTCCCTCCTACGAGCAGTACTTC
CASSPPSYEQYF
>TRBD1|TRBV5-1|TRBJ1-1|NA
TGCGCCAGCAGTAGATCAGCCACAGGGGCGAACACTGAAGCTTTCTTT
CASSRSATGANTEAFF
>NA|TRBV7-2|TRBJ2-3|NA
TGTGCCAGCAGCTTAAAGAGCGGAACAGATACGCAGTATTTT
CASSLKSGTDTQYF
>TRBD1|TRBV7-2|TRBJ1-1|NA
TGTGCCAGCATTGGACAGGCCAACACTGAAGCTTTCTTT
CASIGQANTEAFF
>NA|TRBV2|TRBJ1-5|NA
TGTGCCAGCAGTGGAGATCAGCCCCAGCATTTT
CASSGDQPQHF
>NA|TRBV9|TRBJ2-3|once
TGTGCCAGCAGCGGCCAACAGGGCGTAAGCACAGATACGCAGTATTTT
CASSGQQGVSTDTQYF
>TRBD1|TRBV5-1|TRBJ1-1|NA
TGCGCCAGCACCGTATCAGGGGGATTCGCAAATGAAGCTTTCTTT
CASTVSGGFANEAFF
>TRBD1|TRBV5-4|TRBJ2-7|NA
TGTGCCAGCAGCTTGCGGACAGGATATTACGAGCAGTACTTC
CASSLRTGYYEQYF
>NA|TRBV6-5|TRBJ1-5|few
TGTGCCAGCAGTTACGCGGGGAGCAATCAGCCCCAGCATTTT
CASSYAGSNQPQHF
>TRBD2|TRBV29-1|TRBJ2-1|once
TGCAGCGTTTTTCTAGCGGGGGTGAGCTCCTACAATGAGCAGTTCTTC
CSVFLAGVSSYNEQFF
>NA|TRBV6-6|TRBJ1-1|NA
TGTGCCAGCAGAACCAACAGGGAAATGAACACTGAAGCTTTCTTT
CASRTNREMNTEAFF
>NA|TRBV20-1|TRBJ2-5|NA
TGCAGTGCTAGTCGACTGGGGCTGGGAGAGACCCAGTACTTC
CSASRLGLGETQYF
>NA|TRBV19|TRBJ2-5|NA
TGTGCCAGTAGCTCTCTCCAAGAGACCCAGTACTTC
CASSSLQETQYF
>NA|TRBV3-1/TRBV3-2|TRBJ1-2|NA
TGTGCCAGCAGCCAAGATTTGGCAGGTGGAGGCACGAACACCTTC
CASSQDLAGGGTNTF
>TRBD2|TRBV4-1|TRBJ2-5|NA
TGCGCCAGCAGCCATTCGGGACTAGCGGGAAGGGAGGAGACCCAGTACTTC
CASSHSGLAGREETQYF